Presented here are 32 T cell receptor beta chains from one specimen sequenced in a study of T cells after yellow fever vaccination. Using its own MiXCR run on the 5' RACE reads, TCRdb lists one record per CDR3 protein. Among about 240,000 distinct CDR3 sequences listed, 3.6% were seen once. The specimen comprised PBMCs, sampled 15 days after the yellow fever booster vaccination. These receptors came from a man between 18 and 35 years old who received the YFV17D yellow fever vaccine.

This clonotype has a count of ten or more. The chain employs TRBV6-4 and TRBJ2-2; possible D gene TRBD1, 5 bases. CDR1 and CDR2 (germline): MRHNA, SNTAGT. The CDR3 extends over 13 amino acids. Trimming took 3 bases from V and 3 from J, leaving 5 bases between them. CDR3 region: CASSEGDTGELFF. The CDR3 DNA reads TGTGCCAGCAGTGAAGGGGACACCGGGGAGCTGTTTTTT.

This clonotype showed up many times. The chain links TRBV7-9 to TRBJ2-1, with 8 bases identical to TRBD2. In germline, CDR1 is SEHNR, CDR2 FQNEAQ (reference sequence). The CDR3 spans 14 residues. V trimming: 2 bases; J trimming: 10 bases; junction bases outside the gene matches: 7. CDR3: CASSLISGAQEQFF. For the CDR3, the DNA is TGTGCCAGCAGCTTAATTAGCGGGGCTCAGGAGCAGTTCTTC.

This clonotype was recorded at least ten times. CDR3 in DNA: TGTGCCAGCAGCTCCACTGGGACAGGGACCCAGCCCCAGCATTTT. Translation: CASSSTGTGTQPQHF. V usage is TRBV7-2 and J usage is TRBJ1-5, with TRBD1 matching 9 bases. Germline trimming cut 4 bases from V and 7 bases from J; bases unmatched to any gene: 8. Germline-derived CDR1 and CDR2 are SGHTA and FQGNSA. The CDR3 runs 15 residues.

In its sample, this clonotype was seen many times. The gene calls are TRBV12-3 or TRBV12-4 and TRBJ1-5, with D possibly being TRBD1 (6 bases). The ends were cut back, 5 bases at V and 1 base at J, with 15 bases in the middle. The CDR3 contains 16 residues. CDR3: CASSDVGGRSNQPQHF. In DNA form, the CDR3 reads TGTGCCAGCAGTGATGTGGGGGGCCGGAGCAATCAGCCCCAGCATTTT.

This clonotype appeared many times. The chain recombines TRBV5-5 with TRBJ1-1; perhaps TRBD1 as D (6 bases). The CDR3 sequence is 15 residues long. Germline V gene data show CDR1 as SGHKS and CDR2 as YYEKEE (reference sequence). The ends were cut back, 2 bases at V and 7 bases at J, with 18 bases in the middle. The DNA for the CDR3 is TGTGCCAGCAGCTTAAGTTCCACAGGGATCGTTGAAGCTTTCTTT. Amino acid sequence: CASSLSSTGIVEAFF.

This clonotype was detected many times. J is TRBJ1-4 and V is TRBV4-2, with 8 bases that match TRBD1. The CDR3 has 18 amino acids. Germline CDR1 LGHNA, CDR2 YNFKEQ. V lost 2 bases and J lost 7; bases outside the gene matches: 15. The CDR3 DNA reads TGTGCCAGCAGCCAACAACCCCTCCAGGGGGCGCGAAGTGAAAAACTGTTTTTT. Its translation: CASSQQPLQGARSEKLFF.

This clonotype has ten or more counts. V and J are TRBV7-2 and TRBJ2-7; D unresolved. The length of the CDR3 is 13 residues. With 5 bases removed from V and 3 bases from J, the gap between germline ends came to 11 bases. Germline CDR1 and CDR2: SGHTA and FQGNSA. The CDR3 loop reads CASSRLRDYEQYV. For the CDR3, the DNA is TGTGCCAGCAGCCGCTTGAGAGACTACGAGCAGTACGTC.

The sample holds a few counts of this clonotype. The CDR3 DNA sequence: TGTGCCAGCAGCCCGTTTACTAGCGGGGGCGGTGGAGAGACCCAGTACTTC. This translates into CASSPFTSGGGGETQYF. The genes are TRBV5-4 and TRBJ2-5; 11 nucleotides line up with TRBD2. V gave up 4 bases and J gave up 4 bases; unmatched junction bases: 12. The germline V gene has CDR1 SGHNT and CDR2 YYREEE (reference sequence). The CDR3 runs to 17 residues.

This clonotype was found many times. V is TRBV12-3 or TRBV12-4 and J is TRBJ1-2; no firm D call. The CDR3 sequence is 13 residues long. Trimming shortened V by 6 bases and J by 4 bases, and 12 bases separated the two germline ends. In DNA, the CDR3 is TGTGCCAGCAGGAATAGGGTATCCTATGGCTACACCTTC. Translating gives CASRNRVSYGYTF.

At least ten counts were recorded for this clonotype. The CDR3 nucleotides read TGTGCCAGCAGTTTCGACCGTATTGAAGCTTTCTTT. Protein sequence: CASSFDRIEAFF. The chain recombines TRBV5-4 with TRBJ1-1; no firm D call. In germline, CDR1 is SGHNT, CDR2 YYREEE (reference sequence). The CDR3 is made up of 12 amino acids. Trimming removed 5 bases from V and 7 bases from J, with 12 bases in between.

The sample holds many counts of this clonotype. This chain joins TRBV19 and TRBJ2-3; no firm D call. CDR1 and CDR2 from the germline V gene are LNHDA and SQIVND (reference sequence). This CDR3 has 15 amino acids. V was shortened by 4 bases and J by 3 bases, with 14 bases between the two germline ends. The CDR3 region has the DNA TGTGCCAGTAGTAAGGTTCCGGGTATAACAGATACGCAGTATTTT. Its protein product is CASSKVPGITDTQYF.

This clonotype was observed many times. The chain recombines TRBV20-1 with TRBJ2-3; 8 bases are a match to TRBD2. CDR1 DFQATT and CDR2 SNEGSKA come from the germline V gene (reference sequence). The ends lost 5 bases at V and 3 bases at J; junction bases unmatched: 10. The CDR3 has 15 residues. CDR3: CSAHSAGGGTDTQYF. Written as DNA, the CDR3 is TGCAGTGCTCATTCTGCGGGGGGAGGAACAGATACGCAGTATTTT.

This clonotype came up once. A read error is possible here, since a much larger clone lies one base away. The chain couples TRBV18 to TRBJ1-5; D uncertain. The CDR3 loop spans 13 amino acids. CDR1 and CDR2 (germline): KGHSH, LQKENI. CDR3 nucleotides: TGTGCCAGCTCACCGGATTTCAATCTGCCCCAGCATTTT. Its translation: CASSPDFNLPQHF.

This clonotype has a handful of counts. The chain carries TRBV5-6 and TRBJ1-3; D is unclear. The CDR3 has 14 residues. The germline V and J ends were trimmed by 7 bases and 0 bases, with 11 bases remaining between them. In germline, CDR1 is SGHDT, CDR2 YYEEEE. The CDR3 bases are TGTGCCAGCCGGCCATGGGGCTCTGGAAACACCATATATTTT. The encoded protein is CASRPWGSGNTIYF.

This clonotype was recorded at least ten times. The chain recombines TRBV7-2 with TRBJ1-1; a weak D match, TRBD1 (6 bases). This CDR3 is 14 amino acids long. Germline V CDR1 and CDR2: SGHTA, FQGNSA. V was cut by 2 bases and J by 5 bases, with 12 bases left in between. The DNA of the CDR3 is TGTGCCAGCAGCTTACGGGTTCAGGGGACTGAAGCTTTCTTT. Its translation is CASSLRVQGTEAFF.

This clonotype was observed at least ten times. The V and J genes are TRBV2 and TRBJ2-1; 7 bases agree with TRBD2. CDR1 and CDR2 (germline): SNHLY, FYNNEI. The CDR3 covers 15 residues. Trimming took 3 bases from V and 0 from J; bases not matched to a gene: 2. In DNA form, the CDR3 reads TGTGCCAGCAGTGACCAGCGGGACTCCTACAATGAGCAGTTCTTC. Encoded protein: CASSDQRDSYNEQFF.

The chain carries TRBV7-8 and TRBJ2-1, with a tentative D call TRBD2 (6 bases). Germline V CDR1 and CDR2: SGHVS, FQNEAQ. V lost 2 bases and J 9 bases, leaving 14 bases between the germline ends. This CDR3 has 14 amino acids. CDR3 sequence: CASSLTSLRGEQFF. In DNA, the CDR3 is TGTGCCAGCAGCTTAACTAGCTTGCGGGGTGAGCAGTTCTTC.

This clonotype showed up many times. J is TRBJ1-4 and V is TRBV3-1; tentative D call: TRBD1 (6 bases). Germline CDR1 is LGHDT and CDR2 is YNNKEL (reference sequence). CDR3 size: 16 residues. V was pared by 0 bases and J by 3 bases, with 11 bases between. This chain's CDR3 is CASSQETGQANEKLFF. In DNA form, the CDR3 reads TGTGCCAGCAGCCAAGAAACAGGGCAAGCTAATGAAAAACTGTTTTTT. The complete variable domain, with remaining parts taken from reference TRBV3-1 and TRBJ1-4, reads DTAVSQTPKYLVTQMGNDKSIKCEQNLGHDTMYWYKQDSKKFLKIMFSYNNKELIINETVPNRFSPKSPDKAHLNLHINSLELGDSAVYFCASSQETGQANEKLFFGSGTQLSVL.

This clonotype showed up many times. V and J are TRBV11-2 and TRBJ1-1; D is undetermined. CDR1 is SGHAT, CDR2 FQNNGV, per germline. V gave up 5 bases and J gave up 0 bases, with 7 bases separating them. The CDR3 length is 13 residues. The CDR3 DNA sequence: TGTGCCAGCAGCCTACAACTGAACACTGAAGCTTTCTTT. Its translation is CASSLQLNTEAFF.

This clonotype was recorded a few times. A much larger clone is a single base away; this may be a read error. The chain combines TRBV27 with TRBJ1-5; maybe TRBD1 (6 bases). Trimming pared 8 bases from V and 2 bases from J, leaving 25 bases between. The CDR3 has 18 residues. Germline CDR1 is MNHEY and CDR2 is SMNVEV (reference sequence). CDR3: CASRPWGGAIRGNQPQHF. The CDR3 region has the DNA TGTGCCAGCCGCCCGTGGGGGGGGGCTATACGGGGCAATCAGCCCCAGCATTTT.

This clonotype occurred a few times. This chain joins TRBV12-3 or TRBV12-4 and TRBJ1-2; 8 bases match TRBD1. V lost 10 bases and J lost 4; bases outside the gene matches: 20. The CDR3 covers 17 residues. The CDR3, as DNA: TGTGCCACCCGCATCCGGGACAGGAGCCCGTCTCGCTATGGCTACACCTTC. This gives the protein CATRIRDRSPSRYGYTF.

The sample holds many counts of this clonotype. The CDR3, as DNA: TGTGCCAGCAGCCCTGAACCTAGCGGGACTAGCACAGATACGCAGTATTTT. The encoded protein is CASSPEPSGTSTDTQYF. The J gene is TRBJ2-3, the V gene TRBV7-6; the match to TRBD2 covers 9 bases. V was clipped by 5 bases and J by 0 bases; unmatched bases: 9. This CDR3 spans 17 amino acids. Germline V lookup: CDR1 SGHVS, CDR2 FNYEAQ. Drawing the rest from reference TRBV7-6 and TRBJ2-3, the complete variable domain is GAGVSQSPRYKVTKRGQDVALRCDPISGHVSLYWYRQALGQGPEFLTYFNYEAQQDKSGLPNDRFSAERPEGSISTLTIQRTEQRDSAMYRCASSPEPSGTSTDTQYFGPGTRLTVL.

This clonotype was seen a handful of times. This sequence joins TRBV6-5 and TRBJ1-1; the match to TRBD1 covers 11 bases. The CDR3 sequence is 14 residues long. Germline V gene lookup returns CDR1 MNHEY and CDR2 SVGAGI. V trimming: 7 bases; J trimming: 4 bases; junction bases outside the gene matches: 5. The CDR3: CASKRDRGATEAFF. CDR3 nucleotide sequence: TGTGCCAGCAAAAGGGACAGGGGGGCCACTGAAGCTTTCTTT.

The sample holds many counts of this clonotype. CDR3 sequence reads: CASSLVPGPGELFF. The CDR3 region has the DNA TGCGCCAGCAGCTTGGTGCCCGGGCCCGGGGAGCTGTTTTTT. V gene TRBV5-1 combines with J gene TRBJ2-2; D not resolved. The CDR3 runs 14 residues. Per germline, CDR1 SGHRS and CDR2 YFSETQ. The V end was cut by 0 bases, the J end by 6 bases, with 9 bases between. The full variable domain, its missing parts supplied by reference TRBV5-1 and TRBJ2-2, is KAGVTQTPRYLIKTRGQQVTLSCSPISGHRSVSWYQQTPGQGLQFLFEYFSETQRNKGNFPGRFSGRQFSNSRSEMNVSTLELGDSALYLCASSLVPGPGELFFGEGSRLTVL.

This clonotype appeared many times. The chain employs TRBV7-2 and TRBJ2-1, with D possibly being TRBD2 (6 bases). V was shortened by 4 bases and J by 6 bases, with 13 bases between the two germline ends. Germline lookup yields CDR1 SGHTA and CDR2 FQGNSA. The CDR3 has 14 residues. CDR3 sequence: CASSSGVPRNEQFF. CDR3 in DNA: TGTGCCAGCAGCTCGGGGGTCCCTCGCAATGAGCAGTTCTTC.

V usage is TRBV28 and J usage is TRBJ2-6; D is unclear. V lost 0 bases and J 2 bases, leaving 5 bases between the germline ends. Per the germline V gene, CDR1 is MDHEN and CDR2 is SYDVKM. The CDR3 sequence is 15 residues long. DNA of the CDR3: TGTGCCAGCAGTTTATGGGTTACTGGGGCCAACGTCCTGACTTTC. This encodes CASSLWVTGANVLTF.

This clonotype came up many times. The CDR3 is CASSRGTGDTYEQYV. The CDR3 DNA reads as TGCGCCAGCAGCCGCGGGACAGGGGATACCTACGAGCAGTACGTC. The chain employs TRBV5-1 and TRBJ2-7, with TRBD1 matching over 10 bases. The CDR3 sequence is 15 residues long. V shed 4 bases, J shed 2 bases, and the junction held 6 bases outside the gene matches. CDR1 and CDR2 (germline): SGHRS, YFSETQ.

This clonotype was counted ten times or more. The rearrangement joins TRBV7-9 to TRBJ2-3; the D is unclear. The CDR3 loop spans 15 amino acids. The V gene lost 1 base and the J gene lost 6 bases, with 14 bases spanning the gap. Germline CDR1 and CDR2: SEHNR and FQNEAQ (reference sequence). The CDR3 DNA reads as TGTGCCAGCAGCTTAGGGTCCAGGTTGGGGGATACGCAGTATTTT. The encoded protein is CASSLGSRLGDTQYF.

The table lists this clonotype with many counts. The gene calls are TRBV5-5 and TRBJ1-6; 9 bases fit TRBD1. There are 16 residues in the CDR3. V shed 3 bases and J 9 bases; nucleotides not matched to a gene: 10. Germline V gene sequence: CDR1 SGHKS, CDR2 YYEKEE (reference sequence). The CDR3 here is CASSSSGTGRTSPLHF. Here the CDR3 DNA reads TGTGCCAGCAGCTCTTCCGGGACAGGGAGGACTTCACCCCTCCACTTT. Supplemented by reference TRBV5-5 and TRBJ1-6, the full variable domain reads DAGVTQSPTHLIKTRGQQVTLRCSPISGHKSVSWYQQVLGQGPQFIFQYYEKEERGRGNFPDRFSARQFPNYSSELNVNALLLGDSALYLCASSSSGTGRTSPLHFGNGTRLTVT.

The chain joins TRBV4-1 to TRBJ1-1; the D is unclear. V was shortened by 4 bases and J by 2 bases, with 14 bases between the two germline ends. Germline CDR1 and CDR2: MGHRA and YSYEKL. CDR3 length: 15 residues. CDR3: CASSLKPAANTEAFF. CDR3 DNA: TGCGCCAGCAGCCTTAAACCGGCAGCTAACACTGAAGCTTTCTTT.

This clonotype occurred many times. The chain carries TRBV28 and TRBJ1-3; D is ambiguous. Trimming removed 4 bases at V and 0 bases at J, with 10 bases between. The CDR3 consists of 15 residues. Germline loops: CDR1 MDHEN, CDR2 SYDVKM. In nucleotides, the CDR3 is TGTGCCAGCAGTTCCCGCTCCAACTCTGGAAACACCATATATTTT. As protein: CASSSRSNSGNTIYF.

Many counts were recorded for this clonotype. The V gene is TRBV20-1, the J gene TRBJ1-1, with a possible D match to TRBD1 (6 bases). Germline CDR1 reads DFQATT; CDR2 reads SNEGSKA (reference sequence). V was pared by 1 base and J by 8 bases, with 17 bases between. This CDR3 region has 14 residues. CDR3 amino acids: CSARGIEGGSEAFF. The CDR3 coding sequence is TGCAGTGCTAGAGGAATTGAGGGGGGATCGGAAGCTTTCTTT.